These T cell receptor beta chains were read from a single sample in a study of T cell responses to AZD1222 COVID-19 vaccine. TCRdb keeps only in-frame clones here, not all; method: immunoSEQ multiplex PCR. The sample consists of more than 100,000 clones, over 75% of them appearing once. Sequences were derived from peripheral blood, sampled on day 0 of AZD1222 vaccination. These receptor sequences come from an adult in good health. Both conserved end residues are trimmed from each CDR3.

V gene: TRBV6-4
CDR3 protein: ASRGSGLGSPLH

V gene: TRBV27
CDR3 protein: ASSRDRGPLYGYT

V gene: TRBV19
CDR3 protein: ASSTLYNEQF

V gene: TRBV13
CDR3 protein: ASSLGGVSPNTEAF

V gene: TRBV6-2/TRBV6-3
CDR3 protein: ASSRMGTDTQY

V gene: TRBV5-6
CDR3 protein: ASSFGQGNYGYT

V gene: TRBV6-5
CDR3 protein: ASSTDQETQY

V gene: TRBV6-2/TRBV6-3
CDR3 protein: ASSYLTGGDAYNEQF

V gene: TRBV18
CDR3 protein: ASSPNTANPYEQY

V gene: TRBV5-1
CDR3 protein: ASSTPGGGVEKLF

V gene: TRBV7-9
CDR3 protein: ASSPATNEKLF

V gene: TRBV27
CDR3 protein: ASSLIGQPYEQY

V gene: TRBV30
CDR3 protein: AWTDSLNQPQH

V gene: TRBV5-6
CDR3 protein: ASSSIRAGGGIYEQY

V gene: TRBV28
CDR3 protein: ASSLRLGYT

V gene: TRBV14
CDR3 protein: ASSQVPWGDPNYGYT

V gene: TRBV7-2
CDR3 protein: ASSSGLANYEQY

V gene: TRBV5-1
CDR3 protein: ASSGTSPNYGYT

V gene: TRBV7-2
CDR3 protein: ASSSLWGADTQY

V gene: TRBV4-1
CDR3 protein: ASSSQGRNTEAF

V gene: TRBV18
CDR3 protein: ASSDADRGVEQY

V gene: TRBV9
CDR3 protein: ASSVEGIRSEQF

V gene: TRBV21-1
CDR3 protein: ASSKRGNSTDTQY

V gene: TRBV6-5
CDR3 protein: ATRLAGAVDTQY

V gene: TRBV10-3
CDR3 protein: AISVWAEETQY

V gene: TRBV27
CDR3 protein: ASRRSGRDTEAF

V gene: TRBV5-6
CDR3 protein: ASSLSSGPANYGYT

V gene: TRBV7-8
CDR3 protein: ASSPGQPLYSNQPQH

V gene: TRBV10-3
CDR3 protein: AIMDSPGKQY

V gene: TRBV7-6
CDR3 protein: ASSLAGQPYNEQF

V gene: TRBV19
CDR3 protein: ASSIGQGHQPQH

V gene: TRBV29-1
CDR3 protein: SVAGTGETYEQY

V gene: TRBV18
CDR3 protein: ASSRQNQETQY

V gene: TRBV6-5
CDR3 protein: ASTQGALPAF

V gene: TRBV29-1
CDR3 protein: SANRGRNYGYT

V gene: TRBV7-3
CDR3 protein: ASSLRLAGSTGELF

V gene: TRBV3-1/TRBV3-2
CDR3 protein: ASSPRLAGGDNEQF

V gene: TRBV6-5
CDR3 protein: ASRSRAGANVLT

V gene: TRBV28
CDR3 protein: ASSSLSTIY

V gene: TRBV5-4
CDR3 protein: ASSQQYTQY

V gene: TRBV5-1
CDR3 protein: ASSLAGQDAYEQY

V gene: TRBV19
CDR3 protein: ASRGGSFAGELF

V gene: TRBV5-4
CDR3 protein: ASSPGQGAEQY

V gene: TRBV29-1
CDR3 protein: SVDLGTNEKLF

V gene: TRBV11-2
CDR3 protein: ASSGDRATEAF

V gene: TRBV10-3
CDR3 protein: AITRQPNYGYT

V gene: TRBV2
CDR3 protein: ASSGSSGANVLT

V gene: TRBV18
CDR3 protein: ASSPPSGPYEQY

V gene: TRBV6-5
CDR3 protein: ASSSPAEGLGYT

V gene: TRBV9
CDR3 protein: ASSGTGTSGYNEQF

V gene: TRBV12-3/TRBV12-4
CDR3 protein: ASSLETEAF

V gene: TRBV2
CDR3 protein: ASSDWGSGALVDTQY

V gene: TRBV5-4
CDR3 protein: ASTLGEEEYGYT

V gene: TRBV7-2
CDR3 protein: ASRIGGGGTQY

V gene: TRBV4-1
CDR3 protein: ASSQVGGYRDRVFSGNTIY

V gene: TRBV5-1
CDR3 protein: ASSSRATQGYT

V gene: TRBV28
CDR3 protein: ASGAGQGTGTNEKLF

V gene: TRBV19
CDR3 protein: ASSNDRADTQY

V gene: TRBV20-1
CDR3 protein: SVAPETQY

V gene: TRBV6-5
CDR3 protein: ASSSLPRGQPQH